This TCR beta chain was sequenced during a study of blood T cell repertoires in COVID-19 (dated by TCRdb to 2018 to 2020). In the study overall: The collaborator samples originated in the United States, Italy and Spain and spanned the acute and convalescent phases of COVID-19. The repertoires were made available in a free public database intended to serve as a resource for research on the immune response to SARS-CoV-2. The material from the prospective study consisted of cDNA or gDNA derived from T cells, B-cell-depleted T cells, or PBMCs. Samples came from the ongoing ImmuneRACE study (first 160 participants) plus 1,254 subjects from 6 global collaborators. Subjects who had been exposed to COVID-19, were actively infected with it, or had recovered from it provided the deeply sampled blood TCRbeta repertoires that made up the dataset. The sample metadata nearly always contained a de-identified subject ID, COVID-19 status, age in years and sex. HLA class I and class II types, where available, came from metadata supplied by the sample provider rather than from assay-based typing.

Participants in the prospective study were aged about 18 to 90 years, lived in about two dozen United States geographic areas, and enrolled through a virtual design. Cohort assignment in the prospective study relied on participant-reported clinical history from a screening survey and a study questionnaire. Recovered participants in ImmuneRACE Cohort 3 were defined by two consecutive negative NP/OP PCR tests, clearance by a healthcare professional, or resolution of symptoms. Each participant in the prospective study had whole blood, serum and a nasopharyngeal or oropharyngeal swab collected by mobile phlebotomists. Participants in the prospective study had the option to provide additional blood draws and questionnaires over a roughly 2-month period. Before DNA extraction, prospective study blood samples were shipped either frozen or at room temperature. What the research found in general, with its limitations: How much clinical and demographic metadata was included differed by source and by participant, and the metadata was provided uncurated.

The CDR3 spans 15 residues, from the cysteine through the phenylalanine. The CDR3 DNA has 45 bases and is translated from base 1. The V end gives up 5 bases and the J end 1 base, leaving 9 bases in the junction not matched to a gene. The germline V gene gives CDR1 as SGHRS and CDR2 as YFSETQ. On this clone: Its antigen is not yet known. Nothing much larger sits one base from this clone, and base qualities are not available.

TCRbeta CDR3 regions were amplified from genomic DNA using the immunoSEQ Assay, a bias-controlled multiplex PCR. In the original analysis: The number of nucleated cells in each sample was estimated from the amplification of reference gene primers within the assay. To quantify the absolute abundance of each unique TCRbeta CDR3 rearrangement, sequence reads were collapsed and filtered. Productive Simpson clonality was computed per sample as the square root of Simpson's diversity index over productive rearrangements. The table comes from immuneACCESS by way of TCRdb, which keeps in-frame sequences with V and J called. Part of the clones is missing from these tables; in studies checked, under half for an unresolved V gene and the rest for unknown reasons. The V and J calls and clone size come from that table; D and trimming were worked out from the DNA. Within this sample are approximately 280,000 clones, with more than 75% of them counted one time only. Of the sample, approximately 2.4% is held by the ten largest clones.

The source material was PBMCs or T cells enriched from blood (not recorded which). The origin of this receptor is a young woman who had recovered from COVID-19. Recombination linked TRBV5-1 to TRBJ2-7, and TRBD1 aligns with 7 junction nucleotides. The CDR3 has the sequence CASSPQGIVSYEQYF. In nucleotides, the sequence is TGCGCCAGCAGTCCACAGGGGATTGTGTCCTACGAGCAGTACTTC.